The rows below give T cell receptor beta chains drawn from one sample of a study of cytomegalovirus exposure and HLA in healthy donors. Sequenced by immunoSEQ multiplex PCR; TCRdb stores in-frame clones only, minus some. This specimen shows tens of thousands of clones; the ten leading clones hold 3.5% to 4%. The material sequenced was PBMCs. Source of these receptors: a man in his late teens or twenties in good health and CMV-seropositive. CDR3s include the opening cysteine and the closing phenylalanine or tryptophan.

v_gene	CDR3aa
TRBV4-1	CASSQVTAGGYNEQFF
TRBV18	CASSPRRDTLSGANVLTF
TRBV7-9	CASSLLAGGEDNEQFF
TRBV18	CASSSGRGADGYTF
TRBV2	CASSGQGASHEQYF
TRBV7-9	CASSNQGFEAFF
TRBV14	CASSASGTANTEAFF
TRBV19	CASLPRSVQQGARYSNQPQHF
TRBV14	CASSQGGSYGYTF
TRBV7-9	CASRGAGESEQYF
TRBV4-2	CASSQGNPGVRGNEQFF
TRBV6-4	CASSAGSTDTQYF
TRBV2	CASSEADSYASLKTGKGYTF
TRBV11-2	CASSLGGGRAFEQYF
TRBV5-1	CASAGGLALDTQYF
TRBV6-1	CASSEAGDRNSPLHF
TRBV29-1	CSGAGGSGNTIYF
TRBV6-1	CASSARQGGNTEAFF
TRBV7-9	CASSLVSGNTGELFF
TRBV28	CASSLSGYEQYF
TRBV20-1	CSARSGDTQYF
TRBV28	CASKRGGLTNEKLFF
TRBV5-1	CASSPMAGVSYEQYF
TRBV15	CATSRDTGGEKLFF
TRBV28	CASSASGRGDAGELFF
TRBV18	CASSPFTTGGNTEAFF
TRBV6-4	CASSAQGLASTDTQYF
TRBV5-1	CASSYEATQYF
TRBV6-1	CASSDSEGAGNEKLFF
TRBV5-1	CASSLDTGDTEAFF
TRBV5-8	CASSLVGQGAKNIQYF
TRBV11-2	CASSYRSSEQFF
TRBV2	CASTTGGRETQYF
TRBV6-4	CASSDTGRNEQFF
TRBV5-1	CASSPDWRTEAFF
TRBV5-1	CASSLEGATINTGELFF
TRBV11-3	CASSRGQGAGEQFF
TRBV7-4	CASSSRRSDTQYF
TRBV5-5	CASSLTGRYNQPQHF
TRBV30	CAWSVLPGDTEAFF
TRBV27	CASSFGPTGGNTPLHF
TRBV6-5	CASRYLVGTDQETQYF
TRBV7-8	CASSSLSGRQETQYF
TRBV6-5	CASSYSKGGYGYTF
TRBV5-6	CASSGRQGAVTEQYF
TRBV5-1	CASSLGDRENEKLFF
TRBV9	CASSVDRGTGNTIYF
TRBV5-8	CASSAHRGLDYGYTF
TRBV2	CASFRRDFTDTQYF
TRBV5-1	CASSLNDRDSPLHF
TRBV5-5	CASSSTGEQGYTF
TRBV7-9	CASSSSKDTQYF
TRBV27	CASSSGTFYGYTF
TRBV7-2	CASSLSLAGEHTQYF
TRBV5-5	CASSLADSYGYTF
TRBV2	CASLLARGEQYF
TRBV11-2	CASSPWREGRQNIQYF
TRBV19	CASSSRDRNTEAFF
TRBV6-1	CASSEMETGGYEQYF